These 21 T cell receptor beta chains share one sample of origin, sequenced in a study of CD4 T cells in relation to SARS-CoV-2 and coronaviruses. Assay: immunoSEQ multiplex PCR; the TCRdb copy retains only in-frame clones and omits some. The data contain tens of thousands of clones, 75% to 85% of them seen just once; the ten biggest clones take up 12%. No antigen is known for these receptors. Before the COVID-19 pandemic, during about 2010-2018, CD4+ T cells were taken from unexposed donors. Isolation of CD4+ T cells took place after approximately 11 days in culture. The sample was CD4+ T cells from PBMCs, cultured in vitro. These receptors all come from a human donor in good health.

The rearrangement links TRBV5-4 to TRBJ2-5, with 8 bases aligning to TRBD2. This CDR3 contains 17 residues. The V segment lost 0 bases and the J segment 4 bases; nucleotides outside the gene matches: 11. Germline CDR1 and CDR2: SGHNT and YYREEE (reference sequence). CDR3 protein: CASSLAPLIAGTETQYF. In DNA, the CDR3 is TGTGCCAGCAGCTTGGCCCCTTTGATAGCGGGAACAGAGACCCAGTACTTC.

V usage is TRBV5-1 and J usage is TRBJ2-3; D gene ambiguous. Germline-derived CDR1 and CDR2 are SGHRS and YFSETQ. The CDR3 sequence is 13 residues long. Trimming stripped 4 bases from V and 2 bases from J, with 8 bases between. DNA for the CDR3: TGCGCCAGCAGCAAGGACCTCACAGATACGCAGTATTTT. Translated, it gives CASSKDLTDTQYF.

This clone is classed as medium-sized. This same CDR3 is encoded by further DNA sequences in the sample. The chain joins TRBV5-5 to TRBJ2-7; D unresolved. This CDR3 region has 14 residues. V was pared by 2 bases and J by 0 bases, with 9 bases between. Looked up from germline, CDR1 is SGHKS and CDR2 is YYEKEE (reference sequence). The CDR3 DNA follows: TGTGCCAGCAGCTTAGTGGGGAACTCCTACGAGCAGTACTTC. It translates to CASSLVGNSYEQYF.

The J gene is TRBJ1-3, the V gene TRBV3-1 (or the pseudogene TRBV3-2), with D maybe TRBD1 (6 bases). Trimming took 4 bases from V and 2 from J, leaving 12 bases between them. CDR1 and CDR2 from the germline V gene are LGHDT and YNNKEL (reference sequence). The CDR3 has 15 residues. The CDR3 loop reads CASSLAGAPGNTIYF. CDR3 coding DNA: TGTGCCAGCAGCCTTGCAGGGGCTCCTGGAAACACCATATATTTT.

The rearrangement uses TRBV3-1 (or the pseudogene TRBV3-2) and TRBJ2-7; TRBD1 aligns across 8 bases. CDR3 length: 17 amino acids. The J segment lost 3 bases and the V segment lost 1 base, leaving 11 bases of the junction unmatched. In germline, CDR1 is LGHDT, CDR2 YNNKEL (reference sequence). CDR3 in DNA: TGTGCCAGCAGCCAAGTTGGCAGGGGGCTCTCCAACTACGAGCAGTACTTC. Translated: CASSQVGRGLSNYEQYF.

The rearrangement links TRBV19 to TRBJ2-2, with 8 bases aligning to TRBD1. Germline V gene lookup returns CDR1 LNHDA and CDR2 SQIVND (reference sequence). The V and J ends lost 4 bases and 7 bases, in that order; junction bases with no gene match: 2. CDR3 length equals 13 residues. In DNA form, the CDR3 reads TGTGCCAGTAGTACAGGGGGCCACGGGGAGCTGTTTTTT. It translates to CASSTGGHGELFF.

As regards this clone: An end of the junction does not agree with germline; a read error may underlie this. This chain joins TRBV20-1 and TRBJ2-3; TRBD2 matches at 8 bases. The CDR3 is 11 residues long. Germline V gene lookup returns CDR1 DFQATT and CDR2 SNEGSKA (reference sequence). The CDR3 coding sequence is TGCAGTGCTAGACTAGCGGGTATGACCAATTTT. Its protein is CSARLAGMTNF.

In DNA, the CDR3 is TGTGCCAGCAGCGTAGGGTTGAGTAATGAGCAGTTCTTC. Translation gives CASSVGLSNEQFF. V and J are TRBV9 and TRBJ2-1; D is ambiguous. The ends were cut back, 0 bases at V and 7 bases at J, with 8 bases in the middle. Germline V gene lookup returns CDR1 SGDLS and CDR2 YYNGEE. The CDR3 spans 13 residues.

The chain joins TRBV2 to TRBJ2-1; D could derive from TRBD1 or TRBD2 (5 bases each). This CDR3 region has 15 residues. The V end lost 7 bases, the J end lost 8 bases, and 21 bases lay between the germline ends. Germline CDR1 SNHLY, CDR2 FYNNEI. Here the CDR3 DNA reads TGTGCCAGCAAGTGGGGAGACAATCCGGGGCATGAGCAGTTCTTC. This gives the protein CASKWGDNPGHEQFF.

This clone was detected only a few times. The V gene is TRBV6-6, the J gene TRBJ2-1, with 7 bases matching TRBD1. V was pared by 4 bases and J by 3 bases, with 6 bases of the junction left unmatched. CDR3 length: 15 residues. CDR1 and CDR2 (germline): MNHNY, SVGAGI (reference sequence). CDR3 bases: TGTGCCAGCAGTTTGCCGGACAGGAACTACAATGAGCAGTTCTTC. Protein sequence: CASSLPDRNYNEQFF.

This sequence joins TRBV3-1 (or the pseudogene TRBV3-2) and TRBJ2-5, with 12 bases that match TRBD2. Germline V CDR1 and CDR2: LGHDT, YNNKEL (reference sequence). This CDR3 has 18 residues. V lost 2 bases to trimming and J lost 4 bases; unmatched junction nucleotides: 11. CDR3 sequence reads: CASSQRTSGILSGETQYF. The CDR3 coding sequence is TGTGCCAGCAGCCAACGGACTAGCGGGATTTTGAGTGGAGAGACCCAGTACTTC.

The CDR3 here is CAISGGTRTDTQYF. The CDR3 region has the DNA TGTGCCATTTCCGGAGGAACACGCACAGATACGCAGTATTTT. The chain is built from TRBV2 and TRBJ2-3, with D perhaps TRBD2 (5 bases). The V gene's germline CDR1 is SNHLY and CDR2 FYNNEI. The CDR3 contains 14 residues. V lost 10 bases and J lost 1, with 15 bases in between.

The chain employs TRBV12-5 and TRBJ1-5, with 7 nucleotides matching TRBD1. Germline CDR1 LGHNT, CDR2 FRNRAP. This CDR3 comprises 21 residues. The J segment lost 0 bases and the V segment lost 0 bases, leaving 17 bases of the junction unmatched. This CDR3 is CASGLVVDGQAISDSNQPQHF. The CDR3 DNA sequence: TGTGCTAGTGGTTTGGTAGTAGACGGACAGGCAATTTCCGATAGCAATCAGCCCCAGCATTTT.

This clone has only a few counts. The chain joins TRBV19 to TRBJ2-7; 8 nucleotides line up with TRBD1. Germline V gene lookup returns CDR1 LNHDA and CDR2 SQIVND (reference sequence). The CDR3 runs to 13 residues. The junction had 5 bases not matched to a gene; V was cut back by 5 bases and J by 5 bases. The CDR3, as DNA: TGTGCCAGTAGTCACGGACAGGGTGACGAGCAGTACTTC. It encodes CASSHGQGDEQYF.

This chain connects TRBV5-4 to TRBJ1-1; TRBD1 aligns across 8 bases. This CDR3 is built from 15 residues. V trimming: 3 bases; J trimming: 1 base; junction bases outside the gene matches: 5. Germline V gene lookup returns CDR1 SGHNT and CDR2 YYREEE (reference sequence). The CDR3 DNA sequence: TGTGCCAGCAGCTCACCGGGACAGGAGAACACTGAAGCTTTCTTT. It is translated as CASSSPGQENTEAFF.

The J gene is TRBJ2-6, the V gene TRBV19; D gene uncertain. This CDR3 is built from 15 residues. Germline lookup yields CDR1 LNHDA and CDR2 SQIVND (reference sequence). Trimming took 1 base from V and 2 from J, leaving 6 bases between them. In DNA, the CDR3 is TGTGCCAGTAGTATAGTAGACACTGGGGCCAACGTCCTGACTTTC. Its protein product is CASSIVDTGANVLTF.

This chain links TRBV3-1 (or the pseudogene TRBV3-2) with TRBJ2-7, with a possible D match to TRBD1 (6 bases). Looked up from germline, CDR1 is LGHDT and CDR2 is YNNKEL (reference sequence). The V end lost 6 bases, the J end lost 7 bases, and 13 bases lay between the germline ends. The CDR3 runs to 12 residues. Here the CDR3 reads CASSYRAGEQYF. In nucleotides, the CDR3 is TGTGCCAGCAGTTACAGGGCGGGTGAGCAGTACTTC.

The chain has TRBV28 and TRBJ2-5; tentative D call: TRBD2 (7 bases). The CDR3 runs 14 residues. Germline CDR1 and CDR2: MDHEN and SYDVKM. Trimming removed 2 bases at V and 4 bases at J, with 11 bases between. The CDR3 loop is CASSLRGGVETQYF. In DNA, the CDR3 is TGTGCCAGCAGTTTAAGAGGGGGGGTAGAGACCCAGTACTTC.

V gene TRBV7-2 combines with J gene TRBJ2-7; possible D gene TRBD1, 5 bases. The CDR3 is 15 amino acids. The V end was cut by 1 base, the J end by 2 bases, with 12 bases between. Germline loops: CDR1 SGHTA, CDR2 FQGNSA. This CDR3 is CASSLVPDIPYEQYF. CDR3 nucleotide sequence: TGTGCCAGCAGCTTAGTTCCGGACATACCCTACGAGCAGTACTTC.

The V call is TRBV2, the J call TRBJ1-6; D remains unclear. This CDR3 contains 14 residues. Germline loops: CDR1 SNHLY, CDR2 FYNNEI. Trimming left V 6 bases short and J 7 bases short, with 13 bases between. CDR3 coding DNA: TGTGCCAGCAGCTTATCCGGGTACAATTCACCCCTCCACTTT. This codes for CASSLSGYNSPLHF.

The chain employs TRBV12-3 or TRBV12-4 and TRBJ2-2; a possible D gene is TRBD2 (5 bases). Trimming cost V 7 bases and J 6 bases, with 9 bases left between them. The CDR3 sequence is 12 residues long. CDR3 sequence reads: CASNEGPGELFF. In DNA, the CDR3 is TGTGCCAGCAATGAGGGCCCCGGGGAGCTGTTTTTT.